These T cell receptor beta chains were read from a single sample in a study of blood T cell repertoires in COVID-19. Generated by immunoSEQ multiplex PCR, the TCRdb table keeps only in-frame clones and is missing some. The data show some 250,000 clones, approximately 84% seen once. Sequences were obtained from PBMCs or T cells enriched from blood (not recorded which). These receptor sequences come from a man between 18 and 35 years old who had recovered from COVID-19. Both conserved end residues are part of each CDR3. A D gene is named only where the DNA matches it firmly. Clone sizes are given selectively: once, few, many, or a class where the clone is expanded.

V	size	D	J	DNA	CDR3
TRBV29-1	-	TRBD1	TRBJ1-5	TGCAGCGTGGGAACAGGGGGTAGCAATCAGCCCCAGCATTTT	CSVGTGGSNQPQHF
TRBV5-1	-	TRBD1	TRBJ2-5	TGCGCCAGCAGCTTGGCAGGACAGGAGCGGGAGACCCAGTACTTC	CASSLAGQERETQYF
TRBV19	-	-	TRBJ2-5	TGTGCCAGAGGACATAAGTACTTC	CARGHKYF
TRBV2	once	-	TRBJ2-1	TGTGCCAGCAGTGAAAACACACTTCAATCGGGGGTCCAGTTCTTC	CASSENTLQSGVQFF
TRBV19	once	TRBD1	TRBJ1-5	TGTGCCAGTAGTATCGCGACAGGGGGCAATCAGCCCCAGCATTTT	CASSIATGGNQPQHF
TRBV7-2	-	TRBD2	TRBJ2-5	TGTGCCAGCAGCTTCTTCTGGACTAGCGGGGGGGCGGAGACCCAGTACTTC	CASSFFWTSGGAETQYF
TRBV7-9	-	-	TRBJ2-7	TGTGCCAGCAGCTCCAGGATTTACGAGCAGTACTTC	CASSSRIYEQYF
TRBV6-5	-	-	TRBJ1-5	TGTGCCTCCTCACGGGATCAGCCCCAGCATTTT	CASSRDQPQHF
TRBV19	-	TRBD2	TRBJ2-7	TGTGCCAGTAGTAGGGGACTAGCGGGAGGGCCGGACGAGCAGTACTTC	CASSRGLAGGPDEQYF
TRBV3-1/TRBV3-2	-	-	TRBJ1-2	TGTGCCAGCAGCCAAGAGTACGGCGGTGGCTACACCTTC	CASSQEYGGGYTF
TRBV2	-	-	TRBJ1-1	TGTGCCAGCAGCCGCAAGACTCCCGGGTGGATGTACACTGAAGCTTTCTTT	CASSRKTPGWMYTEAFF
TRBV5-4	-	TRBD1	TRBJ1-1	TGTGCCAGCAGCTTGGGGACAGGGGTCGCCCGTGGCACTGAAGCTTTCTTT	CASSLGTGVARGTEAFF
TRBV5-1	-	TRBD1	TRBJ1-4	TGCGCCAGCAGCCCGCGGCCCGACAGGGCAGCTGAAAAACTGTTTTTT	CASSPRPDRAAEKLFF
TRBV5-4	-	-	TRBJ1-2	TGTGCCAGCAGCTTAAAGGGGGGAGGGTATGGCTACACCTTC	CASSLKGGGYGYTF
TRBV27	-	-	TRBJ2-1	TGTGCCAGCAGTTTATCGTGGGACATCTCCTACAATGAGCAGTTCTTC	CASSLSWDISYNEQFF
TRBV7-9	-	-	TRBJ1-2	TGTGCCAGCAGCTTTTCCCGCCGACACGTGCTCTATGGCTACACCTTC	CASSFSRRHVLYGYTF
TRBV7-8	-	-	TRBJ1-1	TGTGCCAGCACCAGCGAGGGCGGGACCGCGGGCACTGAAGCTTTCTTT	CASTSEGGTAGTEAFF
TRBV18	-	-	TRBJ1-2	TGTGCCAGCTCACCACGTACTCCCGGGATGGACTATGGCTACACCTTC	CASSPRTPGMDYGYTF
TRBV28	-	TRBD2	TRBJ2-1	TGTGCCAGCAGTATAGTGACTAGCGGCACCTACAATGAGCAGTTCTTC	CASSIVTSGTYNEQFF
TRBV5-1	-	TRBD1	TRBJ2-7	TGCGCCAGCAGCTTCGGGACAGCCTCCTACGAGCAGTACTTC	CASSFGTASYEQYF
TRBV6-1	few	-	TRBJ1-6	TGTGCCAGCAGTGAAGCCGCCCTCCACTTT	CASSEAALHF
TRBV28	-	-	TRBJ1-4	TGTGCCAGCAGTTTTATAACTAATGAAAAACTGTTTTTT	CASSFITNEKLFF
TRBV6-1	-	TRBD1	TRBJ2-7	TGTGCCAGCAGTGAACTAGGACAGGGGGCCTACGAGCAGTACTTC	CASSELGQGAYEQYF
TRBV6-5	-	TRBD1	TRBJ2-7	TGTGCCACGCGACAGGGCGGCCACGAGCAGTACTTC	CATRQGGHEQYF
TRBV9	-	-	TRBJ2-7	TGTGCCAGCAGCGCCAGTCCCAGGGGAGAGCAGTACTTC	CASSASPRGEQYF
TRBV5-8	-	TRBD2	TRBJ2-3	TGTGCCAGCAGCTTGCTACTAGCGGGGAACACAGATACGCAGTATTTT	CASSLLLAGNTDTQYF
TRBV5-1	-	-	TRBJ1-3	TGCGCCAGCAGCTTGGCGGAGATCTCTGGAAACACCATATATTTT	CASSLAEISGNTIYF
TRBV11-3	-	TRBD1	TRBJ2-7	TGTGCCAGCAGTCCCGGACCGAGACAGGGGGCGTGGGAGCAGTACTTC	CASSPGPRQGAWEQYF
TRBV2	-	TRBD1	TRBJ1-2	TGTGCCAGCAGCGCCGGGACAGGGGGAAACTACTATGGCTACACCTTC	CASSAGTGGNYYGYTF
TRBV6-2/TRBV6-3	-	TRBD2	TRBJ2-1	TGTGCCAGCAGTTACTCGACTAGCGGGAGTTTACTTATTGAGCAGTTCTTC	CASSYSTSGSLLIEQFF
TRBV3-1/TRBV3-2	-	TRBD2	TRBJ2-7	TGTGCCAGCAGCCGGGGACAGGACTTAAGACTAGCGGGTACCTACGAGCAGTACTTC	CASSRGQDLRLAGTYEQYF
TRBV7-2	-	TRBD1	TRBJ1-5	TGTGCCAGCACCACCGGACAGGGAGATCAGCCCCAGCATTTT	CASTTGQGDQPQHF
TRBV6-1	few	-	TRBJ1-2	TGTGCCAGCAGTGAACTTCAGGGCCTAGGGGGTGGTTACTTC	CASSELQGLGGGYF
TRBV6-5	-	TRBD2	TRBJ2-3	TGTGCCAGCAGAGATAGCGGGAGGGAGGTAGATACGCAGTATTTT	CASRDSGREVDTQYF
TRBV10-3	-	TRBD2	TRBJ2-5	TGTGCCATTGGGACTAGCGGGAGGGCCGGACAAGAGACCCAGTACTTC	CAIGTSGRAGQETQYF
TRBV6-2/TRBV6-3	-	-	TRBJ2-7	TGTGCCAGCAGTTACTCGTCGCAGGGCTACGAGCAGTACTTC	CASSYSSQGYEQYF
TRBV5-1	-	-	TRBJ1-4	TGCGCCAGCAGCTGGGGACATGGGGATCGAGAAAAACTGTTTTTT	CASSWGHGDREKLFF
TRBV15	few	TRBD1	TRBJ2-6	TGTGCCACCAGCAGAGTGGGACAGGCAACCTCTGGGGCCAACGTCCTGACTTTC	CATSRVGQATSGANVLTF
TRBV6-1	-	-	TRBJ1-1	TGTGCCAGCAGTGAAGGGGAGATTAACACTGAAGCTTTCTTT	CASSEGEINTEAFF
TRBV5-1	-	-	TRBJ2-5	TGCGCCAGCAGCTTGGGGAGGAGTTGGGAGACCCAGTACTTC	CASSLGRSWETQYF
TRBV18	few	-	TRBJ1-4	TGTGCCAGCTCGGTCGGTGGGCCCACTGCAACTAATGAAAAACTGTTTTTT	CASSVGGPTATNEKLFF
TRBV12-3/TRBV12-4	-	-	TRBJ2-1	TGTGCCAGCAGTTTATTGGCTGAGCAGTTCTTC	CASSLLAEQFF
TRBV2	-	-	TRBJ2-1	TGTGCCAGCACCTCGCGGGGCCATCTCTTTGTAGAGCAGTTCTTC	CASTSRGHLFVEQFF
TRBV19	-	TRBD2	TRBJ2-5	TGTGCCAGTAAAGCGGGGGGGCACGGAGAGACCCAGTACTTC	CASKAGGHGETQYF
TRBV6-5	few	TRBD1	TRBJ1-1	TGTGCCAGCAGTTTCGGACAGGGGGAAAAGAACACTGAAGCTTTCTTT	CASSFGQGEKNTEAFF
TRBV3-1/TRBV3-2	-	TRBD1	TRBJ2-1	TGTGCCAGCAGCGAACGGACAGGTTCCCTTAGCTCCTACAATGAGCAGTTCTTC	CASSERTGSLSSYNEQFF
TRBV19	-	TRBD1	TRBJ1-2	TGTGCCAGTACCCTGACAGGGGCGAGCTATGGCTACACCTTC	CASTLTGASYGYTF
TRBV5-1	-	-	TRBJ1-5	TGCGCCAGCAGCTTGGTGGGGCAGTATAGCAATCAGCCCCAGCATTTT	CASSLVGQYSNQPQHF
TRBV6-5	-	-	TRBJ1-3	TGTGCCAGCAGGCTCACCGGGTTCTCTGGAAACACCATATATTTT	CASRLTGFSGNTIYF
TRBV2	-	-	TRBJ2-1	TGTGCCAGCAAAGGGGACTCCGTCGGGGAGCAGTTCTTC	CASKGDSVGEQFF
TRBV19	-	-	TRBJ1-5	TGTGCCAGTAGTATAGTCCCCGGGAGAGGGCAGCCCCAGCATTTT	CASSIVPGRGQPQHF
TRBV3-1/TRBV3-2	-	TRBD1	TRBJ1-1	TGTGCCAGCAGCCTAACAGGGGCTGAAGCTTTCTTT	CASSLTGAEAFF
TRBV28	-	-	TRBJ1-5	TGTGCCAGCAGTTTATCCACATCATTCAATCAGCCCCAGCATTTT	CASSLSTSFNQPQHF
TRBV6-1	-	TRBD1	TRBJ1-1	TGTGCCAGCAGTGAAGCGGACAGGGTTCCCTTT	CASSEADRVPF
TRBV3-1/TRBV3-2	-	-	TRBJ2-1	TGTGCCAGCAGCCAAGGTAGAGGTACGATAGGGCAGTTCTTC	CASSQGRGTIGQFF
TRBV5-1	-	TRBD2	TRBJ2-3	TGCGCCAGCAGCGGAGGACTAGCGGCTAGCACAGATACGCAGTATTTT	CASSGGLAASTDTQYF
TRBV7-9	-	TRBD1	TRBJ1-4	TGTGCCAGCAGCCGCCCGGGACAGGGAGATGGGAGGGAAAAACTGTTTTTT	CASSRPGQGDGREKLFF